Listed here are 21 T cell receptor beta chains from one sample, sequenced in a study of blood T cells in healthy people across ages. Sample-barcoded 5' priming and a J-beta primer mix drove a second PCR of about 6 to 12 cycles. MiXCR, applied by TCRdb to the 5' RACE reads, yields one record per CDR3 protein. The table records 600,000 to 1,000,000 distinct CDR3 sequences, 20% to 25% of them present only once. Separately, the same data were catalogued under a study of T cells of mothers and their children.

Sequencing was performed on blood. The receptors come from a boy between 10 and 17 years old in good health.

This clonotype has more than one count but fewer than ten. The chain is built from TRBV29-1 and TRBJ1-2, with D hard to call. The V and J ends lost 4 bases and 6 bases respectively, with 9 bases between them. The CDR3 consists of 11 residues. The germline CDR1 and CDR2 sequences are SQVTM and ANQGSEA. Here the CDR3 DNA reads TGCAGCGTTGTGGACGGTCATGGCTACACCTTC. Protein: CSVVDGHGYTF.

The sample holds a few counts of this clonotype. The chain joins TRBV29-1 to TRBJ2-7; TRBD2 matches 7 bases. The CDR3 spans 12 residues. Germline CDR1 reads SQVTM; CDR2 reads ANQGSEA. V lost 1 base and J lost 4; bases outside the gene matches: 1. In DNA form, the CDR3 reads TGCAGCGTTGAAGGGGGGGGTTACGAGCAGTACTTC. It translates to CSVEGGGYEQYF.

The chain couples TRBV20-1 to TRBJ2-5, with D possibly matching TRBD1 (5 bases). The DNA end lines up better with TRBJ2-7; the J call may be wrong. The CDR3 contains 13 residues. The germline V gene has CDR1 DFQATT and CDR2 SNEGSKA (reference sequence). As DNA, the CDR3 is TGCAGTGCCGCCCTGGGGCAATACTACGAGCAGTACTTC. Translating it yields CSAALGQYYEQYF.

The genes are TRBV15 and TRBJ1-2; D not resolved. Looked up from germline, CDR1 is LNHNV and CDR2 is YYDKDF (reference sequence). The V end was cut by 8 bases, the J end by 4 bases, with 14 bases between. This CDR3 region has 13 residues. For the CDR3, the DNA is TGTGCCACCGCCCCGTCAGTTGGCTATGGCTACACCTTC. Its translation is CATAPSVGYGYTF.

In its sample, this clonotype was seen a few times. The chain has TRBV10-3 and TRBJ2-3, with TRBD2 identical over 13 bases. The CDR3 runs to 17 residues. After removal of 1 base from V and 2 bases from J, the junction contained 3 bases not matched to a gene. From germline, CDR1 is ENHRY and CDR2 SYGVKD. CDR3 in amino acids: CAISEYGLAGATDTQYF. CDR3 bases: TGTGCCATCAGTGAGTACGGACTAGCGGGGGCCACAGATACGCAGTATTTT.

The chain combines TRBV29-1 with TRBJ2-1; TRBD2 aligns across 11 bases. Germline CDR1 SQVTM, CDR2 ANQGSEA. The CDR3 length is 14 residues. The junction had 7 bases not matched to a gene; V was cut back by 7 bases and J by 5 bases. In DNA, the CDR3 is TGCAGCGCCGTCGGGACTAGCGGCAACAATGAGCAGTTCTTC. This encodes CSAVGTSGNNEQFF.

The chain joins TRBV7-9 to TRBJ1-5; D is possibly TRBD1 (5 bases). Germline loops: CDR1 SEHNR, CDR2 FQNEAQ (reference sequence). The CDR3 spans 16 residues. V gave up 1 base and J gave up 6 bases, with 16 bases separating them. CDR3 sequence reads: CASSLGGGGGVQPQHF. DNA of the CDR3: TGTGCCAGCAGCTTAGGGGGGGGAGGAGGCGTTCAGCCCCAGCATTTT.

This clonotype was picked up a small number of times. The V gene is TRBV7-9, the J gene TRBJ2-5; a possible D gene is TRBD1 (5 bases). The germline gives CDR1 SEHNR, CDR2 FQNEAQ (reference sequence). V lost 5 bases and J 5 bases, leaving 15 bases between the germline ends. This CDR3 has 14 amino acids. The CDR3 DNA follows: TGTGCCAGCAGCCCCAGGGCTCACCCCGAGACCCAGTACTTC. It yields the protein CASSPRAHPETQYF. Together with reference TRBV7-9 and TRBJ2-5, the CDR3 gives the full variable domain: DTGVSQNPRHKITKRGQNVTFRCDPISEHNRLYWYRQTLGQGPEFLTYFQNEAQLEKSRLLSDRFSAERPKGSFSTLEIQRTEQGDSAMYLCASSPRAHPETQYFGPGTRLLVL.

This clonotype was seen ten or more times. In nucleotides, the CDR3 is TGTGCCAGCAGCCGCGGGAACCAAGAGACCCAGTACTTC. Amino acid sequence: CASSRGNQETQYF. The rearrangement links TRBV7-2 to TRBJ2-5; weak D call: TRBD2 (6 bases). Germline CDR1 and CDR2: SGHTA and FQGNSA. This CDR3 is 13 amino acids long. V was trimmed by 5 bases and J by 0 bases, leaving 7 bases between them.

V gene TRBV7-3 combines with J gene TRBJ2-1, with TRBD2 matching over 10 bases. This CDR3 spans 18 amino acids. V lost 4 bases and J lost 8; bases outside the gene matches: 17. CDR1 is SGHTA and CDR2 is FQGTGA in the germline V gene. The CDR3 reads CASSSNQRLAGVGDEQFF. The CDR3 DNA reads TGTGCCAGCAGCTCAAATCAACGTCTAGCGGGGGTTGGGGATGAGCAGTTCTTC.

This clonotype turned up a few times. This rearrangement joins TRBV11-2 to TRBJ2-5, with D perhaps matching TRBD1 or TRBD2 (5 bases each). The tail of the sequence fits TRBJ2-1 better, so the J call may be wrong. This CDR3 is 16 amino acids long. Germline V gives CDR1 SGHAT, CDR2 FQNNGV. DNA for the CDR3: TGTGCCAGCAGCTCGGCTTCAGGGAGTCAGTACAATGAGCAGTTCTTC. Translated, it gives CASSSASGSQYNEQFF.

In this sample, this clonotype turned up many times. CDR3 in amino acids: CASSLADGYEQYF. The CDR3 DNA reads as TGTGCCAGCAGCTTAGCTGACGGCTACGAGCAGTACTTC. The genes are TRBV7-2 and TRBJ2-7; no reliable D call. V was clipped by 0 bases and J by 3 bases, with 6 bases between them. CDR3 size: 13 residues. Per the germline V gene, CDR1 is SGHTA and CDR2 is FQGNSA.

The chain is built from TRBV12-3 or TRBV12-4 and TRBJ2-3, with 7 bases lining up with TRBD1. The CDR3 totals 13 residues. V trimming: 6 bases; J trimming: 5 bases; junction bases outside the gene matches: 5. The CDR3 DNA follows: TGTGCCAGCAGAACCACAGGGGAAGATACGCAGTATTTT. Amino acid sequence: CASRTTGEDTQYF.

V usage is TRBV7-9 and J usage is TRBJ2-5; D is unresolved. The CDR3 is 12 amino acids. V gave up 3 bases and J gave up 4 bases, with 6 bases separating them. Germline-derived CDR1 and CDR2 are SEHNR and FQNEAQ (reference sequence). The CDR3 nucleotides read TGTGCCAGCAGCTTTGCTCCAGAGACCCAGTACTTC. Protein sequence: CASSFAPETQYF.

The chain carries TRBV6-1 and TRBJ2-5, with unresolved D. CDR3 length equals 16 residues. From germline, CDR1 is MNHNS and CDR2 SASEGT. Trimming pared 6 bases from V and 5 bases from J, leaving 22 bases between. This CDR3 reads CASSKTRALNRETQYF. CDR3 DNA: TGTGCCAGCAGCAAGACCCGGGCCCTGAATAGGGAGACCCAGTACTTC.

V and J are TRBV5-1 and TRBJ1-1; D gene ambiguous. V was cut by 0 bases and J by 3 bases, with 6 bases left in between. This CDR3 region has 13 residues. CDR1 is SGHRS and CDR2 is YFSETQ in the germline V gene. The CDR3 region is CASSLVSDTEAFF. The CDR3 DNA reads as TGCGCCAGCAGCTTGGTTTCCGACACTGAAGCTTTCTTT.

This clonotype was counted only a few times. V usage is TRBV7-9 and J usage is TRBJ2-1; maybe TRBD2 (6 bases). CDR1 is SEHNR and CDR2 is FQNEAQ in the germline V gene (reference sequence). The CDR3 contains 15 residues. The V gene lost 5 bases and the J gene lost 5 bases, with 16 bases spanning the gap. DNA for the CDR3: TGTGCCAGCAGCCCAGGGTTAGGCGGGAACAATGAGCAGTTCTTC. Translated: CASSPGLGGNNEQFF.

The genes are TRBV28 and TRBJ2-7, with D hard to call. This CDR3 region has 13 residues. V lost 6 bases and J lost 5, with 14 bases in between. From germline, CDR1 is MDHEN and CDR2 SYDVKM. The CDR3 DNA reads TGTGCCAGCAGCTTAGGTTCCCGGGACGAGCAGTACTTC. It specifies CASSLGSRDEQYF.

This clonotype was found a few times. The chain couples TRBV18 to TRBJ2-4; D may be TRBD1 or TRBD2 (5 bases each). CDR1 and CDR2 (germline): KGHSH, LQKENI. The V end was cut by 8 bases, the J end by 2 bases, with 13 bases between. The CDR3 sequence is 14 residues long. Written as DNA, the CDR3 is TGTGCCAGCACAAACGAGGGGCCCAAAAACATTCAGTACTTC. Amino acids: CASTNEGPKNIQYF.

V gene TRBV10-3 combines with J gene TRBJ1-5; D unclear. Trimming stripped 3 bases from V and 2 bases from J, with 17 bases between. The CDR3 is 17 amino acids. The germline V gene encodes CDR1 ENHRY and CDR2 SYGVKD. The CDR3, as DNA: TGTGCCATCAGTGAAGAGGACTTTTCGGATGGCAATCAGCCCCAGCATTTT. Translating it yields CAISEEDFSDGNQPQHF.

This clonotype was found a few times. V is TRBV5-1 and J is TRBJ2-5, with 8 bases fitting TRBD2. The CDR3 length is 19 residues. Trimming cost V 0 bases and J 4 bases; bases outside gene matches: 17. Germline CDR1 is SGHRS and CDR2 is YFSETQ. CDR3 in amino acids: CASSLDSGGREGLVETQYF. Written as DNA, the CDR3 is TGCGCCAGCAGCTTGGACAGCGGGGGCCGCGAGGGTTTGGTAGAGACCCAGTACTTC. Supplemented by reference TRBV5-1 and TRBJ2-5, the full variable domain reads KAGVTQTPRYLIKTRGQQVTLSCSPISGHRSVSWYQQTPGQGLQFLFEYFSETQRNKGNFPGRFSGRQFSNSRSEMNVSTLELGDSALYLCASSLDSGGREGLVETQYFGPGTRLLVL.